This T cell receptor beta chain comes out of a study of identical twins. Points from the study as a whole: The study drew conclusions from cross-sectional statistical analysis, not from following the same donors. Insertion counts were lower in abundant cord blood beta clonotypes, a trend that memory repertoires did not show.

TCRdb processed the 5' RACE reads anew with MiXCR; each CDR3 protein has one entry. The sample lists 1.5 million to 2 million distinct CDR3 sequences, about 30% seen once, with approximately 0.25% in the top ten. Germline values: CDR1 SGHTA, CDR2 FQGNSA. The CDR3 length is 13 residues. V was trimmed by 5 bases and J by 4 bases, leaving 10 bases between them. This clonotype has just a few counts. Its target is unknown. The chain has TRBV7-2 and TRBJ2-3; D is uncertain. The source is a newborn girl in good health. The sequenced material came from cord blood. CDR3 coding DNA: TGTGCCAGCAGCCGGGTTTACTCAGATACGCAGTATTTT. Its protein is CASSRVYSDTQYF.